This TCR beta chain was observed in a study of blood T cell repertoires in COVID-19. Study information: Samples of COVID-19 (acute and convalescent) were obtained from the United States, Italy and Spain. T cells, B-cell-depleted T cells, or PBMCs supplied cDNA or gDNA.

Clones were sequenced by immunoSEQ multiplex PCR, and TCRdb holds only the in-frame ones, with some missing. The sample records around 200,000 clones, 80% to 90% being singletons. Germline CDR1 is SGHTA and CDR2 is FQGNSA. The CDR3 is made up of 15 amino acids. The V segment lost 4 bases and the J segment 14 bases; nucleotides outside the gene matches: 16. Material: peripheral blood. The receptor was isolated from a woman older than 75 with acute or convalescent COVID-19. The chain joins TRBV7-2 to TRBJ2-3; 9 bases fit TRBD2. As DNA, the CDR3 is TGTGCCAGCAGCTCCCCCGGGTTGGGTAGCGGGAGTGGGTATTTT. This codes for CASSSPGLGSGSGYF.